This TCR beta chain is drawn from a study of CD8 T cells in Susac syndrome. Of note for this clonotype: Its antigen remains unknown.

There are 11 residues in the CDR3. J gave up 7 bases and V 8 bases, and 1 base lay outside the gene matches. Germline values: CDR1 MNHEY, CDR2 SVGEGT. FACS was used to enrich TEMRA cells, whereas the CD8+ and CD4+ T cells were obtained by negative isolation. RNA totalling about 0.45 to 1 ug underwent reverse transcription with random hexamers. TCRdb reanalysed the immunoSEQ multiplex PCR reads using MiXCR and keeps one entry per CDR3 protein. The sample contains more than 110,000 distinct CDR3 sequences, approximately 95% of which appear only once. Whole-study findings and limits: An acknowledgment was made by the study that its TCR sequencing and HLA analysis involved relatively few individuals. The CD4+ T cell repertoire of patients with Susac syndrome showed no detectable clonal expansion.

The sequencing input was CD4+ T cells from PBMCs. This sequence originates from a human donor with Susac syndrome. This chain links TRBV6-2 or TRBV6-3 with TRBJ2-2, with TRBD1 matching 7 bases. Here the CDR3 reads CASRQGGELFF. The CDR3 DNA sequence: TGTGCCAGCCGACAGGGCGGGGAGCTGTTTTTT.